This TCR beta chain was sequenced during a study of T cell repertoires in cytomegalovirus infection. Trimming shortened V by 0 bases and J by 4 bases, and 12 bases separated the two germline ends. The length of the CDR3 is 14 residues. Looked up from germline, CDR1 is DFQATT and CDR2 is SNEGSKA (reference sequence). A word on this clonotype: Its antigen is currently unknown.

Study-wide points: The cumulative frequency of public TCR beta families identified carriers of CMV plus the relevant HLA.

Using its own MiXCR run on the reads, TCRdb lists one record per CDR3 protein. Of about 200,000 distinct CDR3 sequences in the sample, roughly 9.8% were seen once. This receptor was taken from a human donor in good health (CMV status not recorded). Some clones in this sample may be carry-over from other donors' samples. The sample taken for sequencing was PBMCs. V is TRBV20-1 and J is TRBJ1-1, with no clear D. The DNA for the CDR3 is TGCAGTGCTAGAGACGTCATCTTTGGCACTGAAGCTTTCTTT. Its protein is CSARDVIFGTEAFF.